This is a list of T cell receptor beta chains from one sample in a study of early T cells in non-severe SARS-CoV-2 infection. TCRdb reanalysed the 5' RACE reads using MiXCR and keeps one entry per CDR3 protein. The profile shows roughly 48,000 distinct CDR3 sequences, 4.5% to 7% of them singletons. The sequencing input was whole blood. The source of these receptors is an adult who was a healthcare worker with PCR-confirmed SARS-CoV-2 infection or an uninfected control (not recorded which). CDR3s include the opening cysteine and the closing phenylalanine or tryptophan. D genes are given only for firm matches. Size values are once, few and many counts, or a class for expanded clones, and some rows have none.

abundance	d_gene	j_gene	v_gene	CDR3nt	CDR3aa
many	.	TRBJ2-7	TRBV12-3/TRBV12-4	TGTGCCAGCAGTTTACAAGGGGAGCCCTACGAGCAGTACTTC	CASSLQGEPYEQYF
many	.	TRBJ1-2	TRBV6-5	TGTGCCAGCAGCTCCGGGACGGACTATGGCTACACCTTC	CASSSGTDYGYTF
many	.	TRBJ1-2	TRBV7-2	TGTGCCAGCAGCTTAGAGTGGAGAGATGGCTACACCTTC	CASSLEWRDGYTF
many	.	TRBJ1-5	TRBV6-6	TGTGCCAGCAGTAAAGAAATACCGGGTCAGCCCCAGCATTTT	CASSKEIPGQPQHF
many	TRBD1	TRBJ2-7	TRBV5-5	TGTGCCAGCAGCCTGGACAGGGTAGCCTACGAGCAGTACTTC	CASSLDRVAYEQYF
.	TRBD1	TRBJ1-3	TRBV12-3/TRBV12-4	TGTGCCAGCAGTGAAGGCTGGACAGGGGGTGAAAACACCATATATTTT	CASSEGWTGGENTIYF
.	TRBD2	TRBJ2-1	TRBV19	TGTGCCAGTAGAAGACTAGCGGGAGAAGGGAATGAGCAGTTCTTC	CASRRLAGEGNEQFF
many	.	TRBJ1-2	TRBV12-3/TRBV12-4	TGTGCCAGCAGTTCCCCGGCTTCAGCTAACTATGGCTACACCTTC	CASSSPASANYGYTF
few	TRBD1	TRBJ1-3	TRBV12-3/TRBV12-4	TGTGTCAGCACCACCAGGGACAGTAGCGCTGGAAACACCATATATTTT	CVSTTRDSSAGNTIYF
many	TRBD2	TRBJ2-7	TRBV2	TGTGCCAGCACGGCTAGCGGGAGAGAGCAGTACTTC	CASTASGREQYF
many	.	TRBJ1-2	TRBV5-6	TGTGCCAGCAGCTTGGCCGGGACACCTTATGGCTACACCTTC	CASSLAGTPYGYTF